Listed here is a single T cell receptor (beta chain). The record originates from a study of cytomegalovirus exposure and HLA in healthy donors. Overall study: From donors who were HLA-typed, an early data release held 75 million to 85 million unique TCRs.

In germline, CDR1 is SGDLS, CDR2 YYNGEE. V lost 0 bases, J lost 0 bases, and 21 bases lay in between. This CDR3 contains 19 residues. PCR involved 60 Vbeta and 13 Jbeta primers. Data came from immunoSEQ multiplex PCR; TCRdb stores just in-frame clones and leaves some out. The sample includes fewer than 100,000 clones, around 73% of them seen just once. The sequence was obtained from a woman aged 35 to 49 in good health and CMV-seropositive. The rearrangement uses TRBV9 and TRBJ1-2, with a tentative D call TRBD1 (6 bases). Sequencing was performed on PBMCs. The CDR3 DNA is TGTGCCAGCAGCGTAGAATATTGGACAGATAGTTCCCCTAACTATGGCTACACCTTC. It is translated as CASSVEYWTDSSPNYGYTF.